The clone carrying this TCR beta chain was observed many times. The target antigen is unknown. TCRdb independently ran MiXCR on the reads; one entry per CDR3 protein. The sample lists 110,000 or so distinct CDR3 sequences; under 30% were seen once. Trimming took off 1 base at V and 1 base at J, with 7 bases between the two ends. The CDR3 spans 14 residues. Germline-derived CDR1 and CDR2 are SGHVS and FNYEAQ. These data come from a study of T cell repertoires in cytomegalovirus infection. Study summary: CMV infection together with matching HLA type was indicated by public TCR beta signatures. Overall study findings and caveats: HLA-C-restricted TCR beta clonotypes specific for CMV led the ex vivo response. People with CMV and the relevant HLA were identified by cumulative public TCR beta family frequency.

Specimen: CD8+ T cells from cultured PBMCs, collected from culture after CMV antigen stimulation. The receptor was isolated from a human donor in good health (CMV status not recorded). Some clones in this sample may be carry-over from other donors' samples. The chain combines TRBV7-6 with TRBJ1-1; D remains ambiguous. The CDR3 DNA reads TGTGCCAGCAGCTTAGAGGTCGAGAACACTGAAGCTTTCTTT. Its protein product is CASSLEVENTEAFF.